This T cell receptor (beta chain) was recovered during a study of blood T cells in healthy people across ages. Study-wide findings and caveats: Comparison with aged donors showed that long-lived donors had more naive CD4+ cells and higher diversity. Observed TCR beta diversity per million T cells went down as age went up. This fall followed a roughly linear course with age.

This clonotype occurred a few times. Its specificity is unknown. The authors ran a second PCR of about 6 to 12 cycles using a sample-barcoded 5' primer and a J-beta primer mix. TCRdb ran MiXCR on the 5' RACE reads and lists one entry per CDR3 protein. The sample contains approximately 1,700,000 distinct CDR3 sequences, 39% of which appear only once. CDR1 is DFQATT, CDR2 SNEGSKA, per germline (reference sequence). With 6 bases removed from V and 0 bases from J, the gap between germline ends came to 11 bases. This CDR3 has 13 residues. What was sequenced was blood. The J gene is TRBJ1-1, the V gene TRBV20-1; D not certain. The receptor was isolated from a human donor in good health. CDR3 DNA: TGCAGTGCCACGAACATGATGAACACTGAAGCTTTCTTT. Translated: CSATNMMNTEAFF.